This is a list of T cell receptor beta chains from one sample in a study of T cells in Graves' hyperthyroidism and ophthalmopathy. TCRdb reprocessed the multiplex PCR reads with MiXCR, giving one entry per CDR3 protein. Of about 160,000 distinct CDR3 sequences listed, 9.4% are singletons. The specimen sequenced was blood. The origin of the receptors is a woman aged 18-30 years with Graves' hyperthyroidism that later progressed to Graves' ophthalmopathy. The CDR3 runs from the conserved cysteine through the conserved F or W. D genes are given only for firm matches. The size field is filled for only some rows; it gives once, few, many or a size class.

clone_size: many
d_call: TRBD1
j_call: TRBJ1-1
v_call: TRBV7-6
cdr3_nt: TGTGCCAGCAGCTTAATTTCAGGGGGCAGGAACACTGAAGCTTTCTTT
cdr3_aa: CASSLISGGRNTEAFF

clone_size: many
d_call: TRBD1
j_call: TRBJ2-7
v_call: TRBV28
cdr3_nt: TGTGCCAGCAGTTTATGGACGATACTGAGACAGGGGGGAGACGAGCAGTACTTC
cdr3_aa: CASSLWTILRQGGDEQYF

clone_size: many
d_call: NA
j_call: TRBJ2-7
v_call: TRBV10-2
cdr3_nt: TGCGCCAGCAGTGAGTCAGGAGGCACCTACGAGCAGTACTTC
cdr3_aa: CASSESGGTYEQYF

clone_size: many
d_call: NA
j_call: TRBJ1-2
v_call: TRBV18
cdr3_nt: TGTGCCAGCTCACCAAACTCAGGTTCCGTCTATGGCTACACCTTC
cdr3_aa: CASSPNSGSVYGYTF

clone_size: many
d_call: TRBD1
j_call: TRBJ2-2
v_call: TRBV28
cdr3_nt: TGTGCCAGCAGTTTGCTTAGGCAGGGGGCTAGGGAGCTGTTTTTT
cdr3_aa: CASSLLRQGARELFF

clone_size: few
d_call: NA
j_call: TRBJ2-7
v_call: TRBV9
cdr3_nt: TGTGCCAGCAGCCCAGACGCCTTCTACGAGCAGTACTTC
cdr3_aa: CASSPDAFYEQYF

clone_size: few
d_call: NA
j_call: TRBJ2-5
v_call: TRBV13
cdr3_nt: TGTGCCAGCAGCTCGCGGATGACTCTCCAAGAGACCCAGTACTTC
cdr3_aa: CASSSRMTLQETQYF

clone_size: many
d_call: TRBD2
j_call: TRBJ2-7
v_call: TRBV20-1
cdr3_nt: TGCAGTGCTAGTACGCTAGCGGGAGACGAGCAGTACTTC
cdr3_aa: CSASTLAGDEQYF

clone_size: NA
d_call: NA
j_call: TRBJ1-6
v_call: TRBV7-6
cdr3_nt: TGTGCCAGCAGCTTAGCGCCTGGACCGAGGGGGAATAATTCACCCCTCCACTTT
cdr3_aa: CASSLAPGPRGNNSPLHF

clone_size: many
d_call: NA
j_call: TRBJ2-7
v_call: TRBV18
cdr3_nt: TGTGCCAGCTCACCACAGGCCGACTACGAGCAGTACTTC
cdr3_aa: CASSPQADYEQYF

clone_size: many
d_call: TRBD2
j_call: TRBJ2-7
v_call: TRBV12-3/TRBV12-4
cdr3_nt: TGTGCCAGCAGCCGGGGGGGGCGCGGACTGGACTTATTCTACGAGCAGTACTTC
cdr3_aa: CASSRGGRGLDLFYEQYF

clone_size: many
d_call: NA
j_call: TRBJ2-2
v_call: TRBV11-2
cdr3_nt: TGTGCCAGCAGCTTGCGAGCCAACACCGGGGAGCTGTTTTTT
cdr3_aa: CASSLRANTGELFF

clone_size: many
d_call: NA
j_call: TRBJ1-2
v_call: TRBV5-6
cdr3_nt: TGTGCCAGCAGCTTGCACAATCTCTATGGCTACACCTTC
cdr3_aa: CASSLHNLYGYTF

clone_size: many
d_call: NA
j_call: TRBJ2-1
v_call: TRBV30
cdr3_nt: TGTGCCTGGAGTGTACGAGTGAGTGAGCAGTTCTTC
cdr3_aa: CAWSVRVSEQFF

clone_size: many
d_call: NA
j_call: TRBJ1-1
v_call: TRBV5-1
cdr3_nt: TGCGCCAGCAGCTCCAGGACAGCTCAGAACACTGAAGCTTTCTTT
cdr3_aa: CASSSRTAQNTEAFF

clone_size: NA
d_call: TRBD1
j_call: TRBJ2-5
v_call: TRBV5-4
cdr3_nt: TGTGCCAGCAGCCCCGACAGGGTGGAAGGGGGAGAGACCCAGTACTTC
cdr3_aa: CASSPDRVEGGETQYF

clone_size: NA
d_call: NA
j_call: TRBJ2-6
v_call: TRBV28
cdr3_nt: TGTGCCAGCAGCCTCGAGGTAGGAGTTGGTGGGGCCAACGTCCTGACTTTC
cdr3_aa: CASSLEVGVGGANVLTF

clone_size: many
d_call: NA
j_call: TRBJ1-2
v_call: TRBV28
cdr3_nt: TGTGCCAGCAGCTTTGGGCTCCGATTGGACCCTAGACCTCATGGCTACACCTTC
cdr3_aa: CASSFGLRLDPRPHGYTF

clone_size: many
d_call: TRBD1
j_call: TRBJ1-1
v_call: TRBV7-3
cdr3_nt: TGTGCCAGCAGCTCAGGGACAGAGCGTGAAGCTTTCTTT
cdr3_aa: CASSSGTEREAFF

clone_size: many
d_call: NA
j_call: TRBJ1-5
v_call: TRBV20-1
cdr3_nt: TGCAGTGCTAGAGGGCCAGGGGAAGGGGCTTATAGCAATCAGCCCCAGCATTTT
cdr3_aa: CSARGPGEGAYSNQPQHF

clone_size: many
d_call: NA
j_call: TRBJ1-1
v_call: TRBV6-5
cdr3_nt: TGTGCCAGCAGTTACTCCGGGACTGTGAACACTGAAGCTTTCTTT
cdr3_aa: CASSYSGTVNTEAFF

clone_size: many
d_call: TRBD2
j_call: TRBJ2-1
v_call: TRBV6-2/TRBV6-3
cdr3_nt: TGTGCCAGCAGTTTACAGCCAGCGGGGGTCGATGAGCAGTTCTTC
cdr3_aa: CASSLQPAGVDEQFF

clone_size: few
d_call: NA
j_call: TRBJ2-5
v_call: TRBV20-1
cdr3_nt: TGCAGTGCCATAAACCCAAAGCAGCGGGCCGTAGCAGAGACCCAGTACTTC
cdr3_aa: CSAINPKQRAVAETQYF

clone_size: few
d_call: NA
j_call: TRBJ2-2
v_call: TRBV7-3
cdr3_nt: TGTGCCAGCAGCCCGCAACCCAGCCTGGGGACGAACACCGGGGAGCTGTTTTTT
cdr3_aa: CASSPQPSLGTNTGELFF

clone_size: many
d_call: NA
j_call: TRBJ2-7
v_call: TRBV27
cdr3_nt: TGTGCCAGCAGTTTATTAATGGGACCTGAGTCCTACGAGCAGTACTTC
cdr3_aa: CASSLLMGPESYEQYF

clone_size: many
d_call: TRBD2
j_call: TRBJ2-1
v_call: TRBV7-3
cdr3_nt: TGTGCCAGCAGCTTAAAGAGTCGCCTAGCGGGGGTTTACAATGAGCAGTTCTTC
cdr3_aa: CASSLKSRLAGVYNEQFF

clone_size: many
d_call: NA
j_call: TRBJ2-5
v_call: TRBV7-3
cdr3_nt: TGTGCCAGCAGCTTAAACTGGCAAGAGACCCAGTACTTC
cdr3_aa: CASSLNWQETQYF

clone_size: NA
d_call: TRBD1
j_call: TRBJ1-5
v_call: TRBV3-1
cdr3_nt: TGTGCCAGCAGCCAGGGGGCAGGGGGCTTGAGCAATCAGCCCCAGCATTTT
cdr3_aa: CASSQGAGGLSNQPQHF

clone_size: many
d_call: NA
j_call: TRBJ2-3
v_call: TRBV20-1
cdr3_nt: TGCAGTGCTAGAGTGATGAGGGCGGTAGATACGCAGTATTTT
cdr3_aa: CSARVMRAVDTQYF

clone_size: many
d_call: NA
j_call: TRBJ2-7
v_call: TRBV5-6
cdr3_nt: TGTGCCAGCAGCTTGGACACCTACGAGCAGTACTTC
cdr3_aa: CASSLDTYEQYF

clone_size: many
d_call: NA
j_call: TRBJ2-7
v_call: TRBV25-1
cdr3_nt: TGTGCCAGCAGTGAGGCCGGTTCCTACGAGCAGTACTTC
cdr3_aa: CASSEAGSYEQYF

clone_size: NA
d_call: NA
j_call: TRBJ2-6
v_call: TRBV7-6
cdr3_nt: TGTGCCAGCAGCCCAATGGGAGTCTCTGGGGCCAACGTCCTGACTTTC
cdr3_aa: CASSPMGVSGANVLTF

clone_size: many
d_call: NA
j_call: TRBJ1-2
v_call: TRBV29-1
cdr3_nt: TGCAGCGTGCCAACTTACTATGGCTACACCTTC
cdr3_aa: CSVPTYYGYTF

clone_size: few
d_call: NA
j_call: TRBJ2-6
v_call: TRBV14
cdr3_nt: TGTGCCAGCAGCCTACAGGGTTCAGGCGGGGCCAACGTCCTGACTTTC
cdr3_aa: CASSLQGSGGANVLTF

clone_size: few
d_call: NA
j_call: TRBJ2-2
v_call: TRBV30
cdr3_nt: TGTGCCTGGAGTTCGGCAGGGGACACCGGGGAGCTGTTTTTT
cdr3_aa: CAWSSAGDTGELFF

clone_size: few
d_call: NA
j_call: TRBJ1-2
v_call: TRBV7-6
cdr3_nt: TGTGCCAGCAGCTCATTAACCGGGACTACTCCTTACACCTTC
cdr3_aa: CASSSLTGTTPYTF

clone_size: many
d_call: NA
j_call: TRBJ2-2
v_call: TRBV19
cdr3_nt: TGTGCCAGTAGTATTCCGGCCCACTCGTTAACCCCGAACACCGGGGAGCTGTTTTTT
cdr3_aa: CASSIPAHSLTPNTGELFF

clone_size: many
d_call: TRBD1
j_call: TRBJ2-2
v_call: TRBV7-2
cdr3_nt: TGTGCCAGCAGCTTAGACCGGGACAGGGCGAACACCGGGGAGCTGTTTTTT
cdr3_aa: CASSLDRDRANTGELFF

clone_size: NA
d_call: NA
j_call: TRBJ2-7
v_call: TRBV28
cdr3_nt: TGTGCCAGCAGTTCAAATACAGGGATCGTCCCCGGGGAGCAGTACTTC
cdr3_aa: CASSSNTGIVPGEQYF

clone_size: many
d_call: TRBD1
j_call: TRBJ2-6
v_call: TRBV24-1
cdr3_nt: TGTGCCACCAGTGAGGGTCCGGGACAGAGCTCTGGGGCCAACGTCCTGACTTTC
cdr3_aa: CATSEGPGQSSGANVLTF

clone_size: many
d_call: NA
j_call: TRBJ1-5
v_call: TRBV6-1
cdr3_nt: TGTGCCAGCAGTCGTACAGGGTCCAATCAGCCCCAGCATTTT
cdr3_aa: CASSRTGSNQPQHF

clone_size: few
d_call: TRBD2
j_call: TRBJ2-3
v_call: TRBV3-1
cdr3_nt: TGTGCCAGCAGCACTACTAGCGGAGGGGCAGATACGCAGTATTTT
cdr3_aa: CASSTTSGGADTQYF

clone_size: NA
d_call: NA
j_call: TRBJ2-3
v_call: TRBV6-1
cdr3_nt: TGTGCCAGCAGACTCCGACAGTTTGGCACAGATACGCAGTATTTT
cdr3_aa: CASRLRQFGTDTQYF

clone_size: many
d_call: NA
j_call: TRBJ1-6
v_call: TRBV7-9
cdr3_nt: TGTGCCAGCAGCTTAGAACGGTCACCCCTCCACTTT
cdr3_aa: CASSLERSPLHF

clone_size: many
d_call: NA
j_call: TRBJ2-3
v_call: TRBV28
cdr3_nt: TGTGCCAGCAGAGAGAAAGCGGATACGCAGTATTTT
cdr3_aa: CASREKADTQYF

clone_size: few
d_call: TRBD1
j_call: TRBJ1-6
v_call: TRBV20-1
cdr3_nt: TGCAGTGCTAGAGATCCATGGACAGGGGGTATGAATTCACCCCTCCACTTT
cdr3_aa: CSARDPWTGGMNSPLHF

clone_size: many
d_call: NA
j_call: TRBJ1-4
v_call: TRBV6-1
cdr3_nt: TGTGCCAGCAGTTACAGGTCCAGGACGAATATGAATGAAAAACTGTTTTTT
cdr3_aa: CASSYRSRTNMNEKLFF

clone_size: NA
d_call: TRBD1
j_call: TRBJ1-2
v_call: TRBV5-6
cdr3_nt: TGTGCCAGCAGCACACCGGGACAGACTAACTATGGCTACACCTTC
cdr3_aa: CASSTPGQTNYGYTF

clone_size: many
d_call: NA
j_call: TRBJ2-3
v_call: TRBV27
cdr3_nt: TGTGCCAGCAGGAATAGAAAATTCCGCACAGATACGCAGTATTTT
cdr3_aa: CASRNRKFRTDTQYF

clone_size: many
d_call: NA
j_call: TRBJ1-3
v_call: TRBV12-3/TRBV12-4
cdr3_nt: TGTGCCAGCAGTTTCGTCCGGACAGACGGAAACACCATATATTTT
cdr3_aa: CASSFVRTDGNTIYF

clone_size: NA
d_call: TRBD1
j_call: TRBJ2-1
v_call: TRBV19
cdr3_nt: TGTGCCAGTAGTATCCAGGACAGGGGGACCAATGAGCAGTTCTTC
cdr3_aa: CASSIQDRGTNEQFF

clone_size: few
d_call: NA
j_call: TRBJ2-7
v_call: TRBV5-6
cdr3_nt: TGTGCCAGCAGCGCAGCCGCCTACGAGCAGTACTTC
cdr3_aa: CASSAAAYEQYF

clone_size: many
d_call: TRBD1
j_call: TRBJ1-1
v_call: TRBV10-3
cdr3_nt: TGTGCCATCAGAGAGACAGGGGCGAACACTGAAGCTTTCTTT
cdr3_aa: CAIRETGANTEAFF

clone_size: NA
d_call: TRBD2
j_call: TRBJ2-2
v_call: TRBV7-6
cdr3_nt: TGTGCCAGCAGCGACGGACTAGCGGGGCCTCCGAACACCGGGGAGCTGTTTTTT
cdr3_aa: CASSDGLAGPPNTGELFF

clone_size: few
d_call: NA
j_call: TRBJ1-3
v_call: TRBV6-1
cdr3_nt: TGTGCCAGCAGTTCCTATGCTGGAAACACCATATATTTT
cdr3_aa: CASSSYAGNTIYF

clone_size: many
d_call: TRBD1
j_call: TRBJ1-2
v_call: TRBV20-1
cdr3_nt: TGCAGTGCTACAGGGGGCTATGGCTACACCTTC
cdr3_aa: CSATGGYGYTF

clone_size: many
d_call: NA
j_call: TRBJ2-1
v_call: TRBV2
cdr3_nt: TGTGCCAGCAGTGAAGCGGCCCCGGGAGCTACATGGGGCAATGAGCAGTTCTTC
cdr3_aa: CASSEAAPGATWGNEQFF